The 22 T cell receptor beta chains presented below share a single source sample, sequenced in a study of T-cell memory formation after mild COVID-19. TCRdb independently ran MiXCR on the 5' RACE reads; one entry per CDR3 protein. The repertoire consists of just under 550,000 distinct CDR3 sequences, with about 20% occurring once and the leading ten covering approximately 12%. Sample: PBMCs or a T cell subset sorted from them (not recorded which). All receptors derive from an adult woman who had mild COVID-19 (a few samples of this study predate the infection). Cell type and time point are not known.

Many counts were recorded for this clonotype. The V and J genes are TRBV27 and TRBJ2-7, with 8 bases aligning to TRBD1. The CDR3 sequence is 13 residues long. V trimming: 6 bases; J trimming: 12 bases; junction bases outside the gene matches: 13. Germline CDR1 MNHEY, CDR2 SMNVEV (reference sequence). The CDR3 reads CASRQAQGARLYF. In DNA form, the CDR3 reads TGTGCCAGCAGACAAGCCCAGGGGGCGCGGCTGTACTTC.

CDR3 coding DNA: TGCAGTGCTAGGAATGAGGGGAATCAGCCCCAGCATTTT. Protein sequence: CSARNEGNQPQHF. The J gene is TRBJ1-5, the V gene TRBV20-1, with D possibly being TRBD1 (5 bases). V was shortened by 3 bases and J by 4 bases, with 10 bases between the two germline ends. The CDR3 spans 13 residues. Germline values: CDR1 DFQATT, CDR2 SNEGSKA (reference sequence).

The V gene is TRBV5-1, the J gene TRBJ1-2; no clear D. CDR3 length: 13 amino acids. Trimming left V 0 bases short and J 5 bases short, with 8 bases between. In germline, CDR1 is SGHRS, CDR2 YFSETQ. This chain's CDR3 is CASSLAPEYGYTF. As DNA, the CDR3 is TGCGCCAGCAGCTTGGCGCCAGAGTATGGCTACACCTTC. Using reference TRBV5-1 and TRBJ1-2 for the parts outside the CDR3, the full variable domain is KAGVTQTPRYLIKTRGQQVTLSCSPISGHRSVSWYQQTPGQGLQFLFEYFSETQRNKGNFPGRFSGRQFSNSRSEMNVSTLELGDSALYLCASSLAPEYGYTFGSGTRLTVV.

The chain carries TRBV6-5 and TRBJ2-5; weak D call: TRBD1 (6 bases). The CDR3 is 14 residues long. Trimming left V 10 bases short and J 0 bases short, with 15 bases between. The V gene's germline CDR1 is MNHEY and CDR2 SVGAGI. The CDR3 is CATRDKRYQETQYF. The CDR3 bases are TGTGCCACCCGGGACAAACGGTACCAAGAGACCCAGTACTTC.

There are a few counts of this clonotype. V is TRBV3-1 and J is TRBJ1-2; 9 nucleotides align to TRBD1. This CDR3 contains 14 residues. Trimming at V came to 4 bases and at J to 4 bases, leaving 4 bases not matched to a gene. Germline assignment: CDR1 LGHDT and CDR2 YNNKEL (reference sequence). CDR3 sequence reads: CASSPTGGAYGYTF. CDR3 sequence (DNA): TGTGCCAGCAGCCCGACAGGGGGGGCCTATGGCTACACCTTC.

This clonotype came up a few times. The chain carries TRBV5-1 and TRBJ1-4, with TRBD1 matching over 7 bases. V was clipped by 0 bases and J by 11 bases; unmatched bases: 7. Germline V gene sequence: CDR1 SGHRS, CDR2 YFSETQ. This CDR3 contains 14 residues. The CDR3 DNA reads TGCGCCAGCAGCTTGGAGAGGACAGGCGGTAAACTGTTTTTT. Its translation is CASSLERTGGKLFF.

The V and J genes are TRBV10-3 and TRBJ2-5; 9 nucleotides match TRBD2. V lost 10 bases to trimming and J lost 5 bases; unmatched junction nucleotides: 8. CDR3 length: 13 residues. Germline V CDR1 and CDR2: ENHRY, SYGVKD. The CDR3 nucleotides are TGTGCCACCGCGGGGGGGCCTCAGGAGACCCAGTACTTC. Residues: CATAGGPQETQYF.

The chain employs TRBV20-1 and TRBJ2-7; weak D call: TRBD2 (6 bases). There are 15 residues in the CDR3. V lost 2 bases to trimming and J lost 0 bases, with 14 bases between them. The germline V gene encodes CDR1 DFQATT and CDR2 SNEGSKA (reference sequence). CDR3 sequence: CSARRWRESSYEQYF. The CDR3 DNA reads TGCAGTGCTAGAAGGTGGAGGGAGAGCTCCTACGAGCAGTACTTC.

The J gene is TRBJ2-2, the V gene TRBV6-5; D unresolved. The CDR3 consists of 14 residues. V dropped 2 bases and J dropped 0 bases, with 4 bases sitting between them. Germline CDR1 MNHEY, CDR2 SVGAGI. CDR3 residues: CASSYGANTGELFF. The CDR3 bases are TGTGCCAGCAGTTACGGAGCGAACACCGGGGAGCTGTTTTTT.

This clonotype has just a few counts. The chain is built from TRBV3-1 and TRBJ2-3; 7 nucleotides align to TRBD2. Losses at the gene ends were 6 bases for V and 2 bases for J; bases not matched to a gene: 8. Per germline, CDR1 LGHDT and CDR2 YNNKEL (reference sequence). CDR3 length equals 15 residues. CDR3 sequence (DNA): TGTGCCAGCAGAAAACGGGGGGTTCTCACAGATACGCAGTATTTT. Residues: CASRKRGVLTDTQYF.

Many counts were recorded for this clonotype. The V call is TRBV18, the J call TRBJ2-1; D may be TRBD1 or TRBD2 (5 bases each). CDR3 length: 15 amino acids. Germline V gene data show CDR1 as KGHSH and CDR2 as LQKENI. Trimming pared 3 bases from V and 4 bases from J, leaving 13 bases between. DNA for the CDR3: TGTGCCAGCTCACCGGGACGTAGACAATACAATGAGCAGTTCTTC. This sequence encodes CASSPGRRQYNEQFF.

This clonotype was observed a handful of times. The V and J genes are TRBV15 and TRBJ2-1, with 12 bases that match TRBD1. The germline V gene encodes CDR1 LNHNV and CDR2 YYDKDF (reference sequence). The CDR3 length is 16 residues. V shed 3 bases and J 7 bases; nucleotides not matched to a gene: 7. The CDR3 DNA sequence: TGTGCCACCAGCAGTGTCGGGACAGGGGGCCTAAATGAGCAGTTCTTC. This encodes CATSSVGTGGLNEQFF.

This clonotype occurred a few times. This CDR3 is CASSPGGAGQGGEQFF. The CDR3 DNA sequence: TGTGCCAGCAGCCCTGGGGGCGCAGGACAGGGGGGTGAGCAGTTCTTC. The chain couples TRBV9 to TRBJ2-1; 10 bases line up with TRBD1. V lost 4 bases, J lost 9 bases, and 13 bases stayed unmatched. This CDR3 has 16 residues. CDR1 is SGDLS and CDR2 is YYNGEE in the germline V gene.

The chain joins TRBV25-1 to TRBJ1-1; D ambiguous. V dropped 1 base and J dropped 1 base, with 13 bases sitting between them. Germline assignment: CDR1 MGHDK and CDR2 SYGVNS. CDR3 length: 16 amino acids. The CDR3 nucleotides read TGTGCCAGCAGTGAATGGGATCGTGGGGAGAACACTGAAGCTTTCTTT. It specifies CASSEWDRGENTEAFF.

Only a few counts were recorded for this clonotype. The J gene is TRBJ2-5, the V gene TRBV13; D not resolved. The V end was cut by 2 bases, the J end by 1 base, with 14 bases between. Germline CDR1 is PRHDT and CDR2 is FYEKMQ (reference sequence). The CDR3 runs to 16 residues. The CDR3 DNA reads as TGTGCCAGCAGCTTAATTTTTCGGAGATCCCAAGAGACCCAGTACTTC. It is translated as CASSLIFRRSQETQYF.

This clonotype was seen a few times. The chain couples TRBV3-1 to TRBJ2-5; 11 nucleotides line up with TRBD2. In germline, CDR1 is LGHDT, CDR2 YNNKEL (reference sequence). The CDR3 is 15 residues long. The ends lost 4 bases at V and 4 bases at J; junction bases unmatched: 5. In nucleotides, the CDR3 is TGTGCCAGCAGCCGTAGCGGGGGGGTACGAGAGACCCAGTACTTC. It specifies CASSRSGGVRETQYF.

This clonotype was seen only a few times. The gene calls are TRBV5-6 and TRBJ2-7; 9 bases match TRBD2. The CDR3 runs to 17 residues. With V trimmed by 0 bases and J by 2 bases, 9 bases remained unmatched. The V gene's germline CDR1 is SGHDT and CDR2 YYEEEE. The CDR3 here is CASSLERGVRFTYEQYF. CDR3 in DNA: TGTGCCAGCAGCTTGGAGCGGGGGGTTCGATTCACCTACGAGCAGTACTTC.

The chain links TRBV7-9 to TRBJ2-7; either TRBD1 or TRBD2 may supply D (5 bases each). Trimming removed 2 bases at V and 4 bases at J, with 12 bases between. Germline values: CDR1 SEHNR, CDR2 FQNEAQ (reference sequence). CDR3 length: 14 amino acids. The CDR3 region is CASSLTLEGYEQYF. As DNA, the CDR3 is TGTGCCAGCAGCTTAACACTCGAGGGGTACGAGCAGTACTTC.

This chain uses TRBV12-3 or TRBV12-4 with TRBJ2-7; the match to TRBD1 covers 11 bases. CDR3 length equals 16 residues. The V and J ends lost 6 bases and 4 bases, in that order; junction bases with no gene match: 11. The CDR3 DNA follows: TGTGCCAGCAGGGGGCAGGGCGGGACAGGGGGGTACGAGCAGTACTTC. This encodes CASRGQGGTGGYEQYF.

This chain connects TRBV7-9 to TRBJ2-5; 14 positions agree with TRBD2. Germline CDR1 and CDR2: SEHNR and FQNEAQ (reference sequence). The CDR3 runs to 19 residues. J gave up 5 bases and V 5 bases, and 16 bases lay outside the gene matches. CDR3: CASSPLIYTGTSGSETQYF. The CDR3 bases are TGTGCCAGCAGCCCTTTGATATATACCGGGACTAGCGGGAGCGAGACCCAGTACTTC.

The chain joins TRBV5-4 to TRBJ2-3, with 8 bases fitting TRBD2. V lost 4 bases to trimming and J lost 3 bases; unmatched junction nucleotides: 7. This CDR3 is built from 15 residues. CDR1 and CDR2 from the germline V gene are SGHNT and YYREEE (reference sequence). The CDR3 loop is CASSVTGGPTDTQYF. CDR3 DNA: TGTGCCAGCAGCGTAACGGGGGGGCCGACAGATACGCAGTATTTT.

This clonotype was seen a few times. The genes are TRBV7-6 and TRBJ2-5; a weak D match, TRBD1 (5 bases). Between the trimmed V and J ends, which lost 1 base and 5 bases, there was a span of 14 bases. The CDR3 totals 15 residues. Germline CDR1 SGHVS, CDR2 FNYEAQ. DNA for the CDR3: TGTGCCAGCAGCTTAGAAGGCAGGGTAGGCGAGACCCAGTACTTC. Translated: CASSLEGRVGETQYF.